These T cell receptor beta chains were read from a single sample in a study of shared clonotypes between healthy human individuals. The table came from immunoSEQ multiplex PCR; TCRdb's copy has only in-frame clones and leaves some out. This sample yields fewer than 3 million clones, of which roughly 92% are seen a single time; about 0.41% belongs to the top ten. Sequenced material: naive CD4+ T cells from PBMCs. These TCRs come from a man aged 18 to 29 in good health. Some clones in this sample may be carry-over from other donors' samples. CDR3s include the opening cysteine and the closing phenylalanine or tryptophan. A D gene is named only where the DNA matches it firmly. Clone size is shown for a subset of rows, as once, few, many or a class of expanded clone.

j_gene | d_gene | abundance | v_gene | CDR3nt | CDR3aa
TRBJ2-1 | . | . | TRBV6-1 | TGTGCCAGCGGCAGGAGAGCGAGCTCCTACAATGAGCAGTTCTTC | CASGRRASSYNEQFF
TRBJ2-2 | TRBD2 | few | TRBV5-1 | TGCGCCAGCAGCTGGGGACTATCGAACACCGGGGAGCTGTTTTTT | CASSWGLSNTGELFF
TRBJ2-7 | . | . | TRBV5-8 | TGTGCCAGCAGCCCATGGACGGGGGGCGCATACGAGCAGTACTTC | CASSPWTGGAYEQYF
TRBJ1-2 | . | . | TRBV7-9 | TGTGCCAGCAGCTTAGTTTCCGGCTACACCTTC | CASSLVSGYTF
TRBJ2-7 | TRBD2 | . | TRBV19 | TGTGCCAGTAGTACAACTAGCGGGAGTTTTTACGAGCAGTACTTC | CASSTTSGSFYEQYF
TRBJ1-1 | . | . | TRBV4-1 | TGCGCCAGCAGCCCGCCCTTAGGGGGGGCCTACACTGAAGCTTTCTTT | CASSPPLGGAYTEAFF
TRBJ1-1 | . | few | TRBV4-2 | TGTGCCAGCAGCCACAGTAGAAGGGGGAACACTGAAGCTTTCTTT | CASSHSRRGNTEAFF
TRBJ2-2 | TRBD1 | few | TRBV18 | TGTGCCAGCTCACCGGGACAGGGGCACGGGGAGCTGTTTTTT | CASSPGQGHGELFF
TRBJ1-2 | . | . | TRBV28 | TGTGCCAGCAGTGCGCCGGGACGGCAATATGGCTACACCTTC | CASSAPGRQYGYTF
TRBJ2-7 | TRBD2 | . | TRBV6-6 | TGTGCCAGCAGTTCCCCGGAGAGCGGGAGAAACTACGAGCAGTACTTC | CASSSPESGRNYEQYF
TRBJ2-3 | . | . | TRBV10-3 | TGTGCCATCAGTTATTTGGGCTCGACAGATACGCAGTATTTT | CAISYLGSTDTQYF
TRBJ2-7 | TRBD1 | . | TRBV27 | TGTGCCAGCAGTTTAGGGGGGACAGGAGGCTACGAGCAGTACTTC | CASSLGGTGGYEQYF
TRBJ2-1 | . | . | TRBV19 | TGTGCCAGTAGTAACACGGATTCGATCAATGAGCAGTTCTTC | CASSNTDSINEQFF
TRBJ2-7 | . | once | TRBV5-4 | TGTGCCAGCAGCCGGGGAGGTCCCAGAGGCAACGAGCAGTACTTC | CASSRGGPRGNEQYF
TRBJ2-3 | . | . | TRBV12-5 | TGTGCTAGTGGTTTGGGGGATACGCAGTATTTT | CASGLGDTQYF
TRBJ2-1 | . | . | TRBV14 | TGTGCCAGCGGTAGGGGACTTGCGCTAAATGAGCAGTTCTTC | CASGRGLALNEQFF
TRBJ2-2 | . | once | TRBV5-1 | TGCGCCAGCAGCGTAGAAAACACCGGGGAGCTGTTTTTT | CASSVENTGELFF
TRBJ1-5 | . | . | TRBV18 | TGTGCCAGCTCCCCCCGGGGTCAGCCCCAGCATTTT | CASSPRGQPQHF
TRBJ2-7 | . | . | TRBV2 | TGTGCCAGCATGGGATTCTACGAGCAGTACTTC | CASMGFYEQYF
TRBJ2-7 | . | . | TRBV2 | TGTGCCAGCCGGGGACTGTCCTACGAGCAGTACTTC | CASRGLSYEQYF
TRBJ1-2 | TRBD1 | . | TRBV9 | TGTGCCAGCAGCGTAGAGGACAGGGGAATCCATGGCTACACCTTC | CASSVEDRGIHGYTF
TRBJ2-1 | . | . | TRBV5-1 | TGCGCCAGCAGCTTGGGAACAGGGATGAATGAGCAGTTCTTC | CASSLGTGMNEQFF
TRBJ2-1 | . | . | TRBV12-5 | TGTGCTAGTGGTTTGTCACACAATGAGCAGTTCTTC | CASGLSHNEQFF
TRBJ2-1 | . | . | TRBV9 | TGTGCCAGCAGCGTAGATAGCGGTCCCTACAATGAGCAGTTCTTC | CASSVDSGPYNEQFF
TRBJ1-3 | . | . | TRBV7-9 | TGTGCCAGCAGCTTGATTGCCAACACCATATATTTT | CASSLIANTIYF
TRBJ1-1 | . | once | TRBV5-1 | TGCGCCAGCAGCCCCCGCCCAGGTGGGCTCGCCGGACAGAGCATCAAATTGAACACTGAAGCTTTCTTT | CASSPRPGGLAGQSIKLNTEAFF
TRBJ2-7 | TRBD2 | . | TRBV18 | TGTGCCAGCTCACCTACTAGCGGACCCTACGAGCAGTACTTC | CASSPTSGPYEQYF
TRBJ2-7 | . | . | TRBV7-9 | TGTGCCAGCAGCTTAGCAGGCCAGGTTGGCGAGCAGTACTTC | CASSLAGQVGEQYF
TRBJ2-7 | . | . | TRBV5-4 | TGTGCCAGCAGCTCCCCAGTCTCCTACGAGCAGTACTTC | CASSSPVSYEQYF
TRBJ1-2 | . | . | TRBV28 | TGTGCCAGCAGTTTACCCCTTGGGATATTAGGCTATGGCTACACCTTC | CASSLPLGILGYGYTF
TRBJ2-7 | . | . | TRBV18 | TGTGCCAGCTCGCTCCTATCCTGGGACTACGAGCAGTACTTC | CASSLLSWDYEQYF
TRBJ1-2 | TRBD1 | . | TRBV14 | TGTGCCAGCAGGAGGGGGCGGAACTATGGCTACACCTTC | CASRRGRNYGYTF
TRBJ2-2 | . | . | TRBV18 | TGTGCCAGCTCACCAGACCTTCGGAACACCGGGGAGCTGTTTTTT | CASSPDLRNTGELFF
TRBJ2-5 | TRBD2 | . | TRBV5-1 | TGCGCCAGCAGCTGGGCTACTAGCGGGGAAGCGACCCAGTACTTC | CASSWATSGEATQYF
TRBJ2-3 | . | . | TRBV30 | TGTGCCTGGAGTGAGGCGTTCACAGATACGCAGTATTTT | CAWSEAFTDTQYF
TRBJ1-2 | TRBD1 | . | TRBV6-5 | TGTGCCAGCAGAGATACAGGGGGCCGCGGCTACACCTTC | CASRDTGGRGYTF
TRBJ2-5 | TRBD1 | . | TRBV29-1 | TGCAGCGCCGTGGGGACAGGCCCTTCAGGGGAGACCCAGTACTTC | CSAVGTGPSGETQYF
TRBJ2-3 | TRBD2 | . | TRBV5-1 | TGCGCCAGCAGCCCTGAGGGCGGGAGTGACACAGATACGCAGTATTTT | CASSPEGGSDTDTQYF
TRBJ2-1 | TRBD2 | . | TRBV6-4 | TGTGCCAGCAGGCCGACTAGCGGCCTTTACAATGAGCAGTTCTTC | CASRPTSGLYNEQFF
TRBJ2-3 | TRBD2 | . | TRBV5-5 | TGTGCCAGCAGCTCTAGCGGGAGCACAGATACGCAGTATTTT | CASSSSGSTDTQYF
TRBJ2-5 | TRBD2 | . | TRBV5-1 | TGCGCCAGCAGCTTGAGCGGGAGCCGAGAGACCCAGTACTTC | CASSLSGSRETQYF
TRBJ2-3 | . | . | TRBV9 | TGTGCCAGCAGCGTACAGGGCACAGATACGCAGTATTTT | CASSVQGTDTQYF
TRBJ1-4 | TRBD1 | few | TRBV11-2 | TGTGCCAGCAGCCCACTGCAGGGGGCGGAACTGTTTTTT | CASSPLQGAELFF
TRBJ2-7 | TRBD2 | . | TRBV4-2 | TGTGCCAGCAGCCAACAGACTAGCGGGGCCGCCTACGAGCAGTACTTC | CASSQQTSGAAYEQYF
TRBJ1-5 | . | . | TRBV6-1 | TGTGCCAGCAGTGAAGCGCCGGGGGGCAATAGCAATCAGCCCCAGCATTTT | CASSEAPGGNSNQPQHF
TRBJ2-5 | . | . | TRBV29-1 | TGCAGCGTGGGGGGACGGATCCAAGAGACCCAGTACTTC | CSVGGRIQETQYF
TRBJ1-4 | TRBD1 | . | TRBV6-6 | TGTGCCAGCAGCCTGGGACAGGGACGAGGGACTGAAAAACTGTTTTTT | CASSLGQGRGTEKLFF
TRBJ1-2 | . | few | TRBV10-3 | TGTGCCACCCGAGGGACGTTTGGCTACACCTTC | CATRGTFGYTF
TRBJ2-3 | TRBD2 | . | TRBV18 | TGTGCCAGCTCATCTCCACCTTCGGCGGGAGCTAGGGATACGCAGTATTTT | CASSSPPSAGARDTQYF
TRBJ2-5 | . | . | TRBV10-3 | TGTGCCATCAGTGAGAAACAGGGACCACGAGAGACCCAGTACTTC | CAISEKQGPRETQYF
TRBJ1-3 | . | . | TRBV5-6 | TGTGCCAGCAGCTCAGGAAACACCATATATTTT | CASSSGNTIYF
TRBJ1-5 | . | . | TRBV2 | TGTGCCAGCACCCCGGACGGGGGGTATCAGCCCCAGCATTTT | CASTPDGGYQPQHF
TRBJ1-3 | TRBD1 | . | TRBV2 | TGTGCCAGCAGGGCCAGGGGGGCGGGAAACACCATATATTTT | CASRARGAGNTIYF
TRBJ2-1 | TRBD2 | . | TRBV28 | TGTGCCAGCAGCCCCGGGGGAGCGGGGGATATGGAGCAGTTCTTC | CASSPGGAGDMEQFF
TRBJ1-5 | . | . | TRBV19 | TGTGCCAGTTCAGGGGTAATCAGCAATCAGCCCCAGCATTTT | CASSGVISNQPQHF
TRBJ2-7 | TRBD1 | . | TRBV28 | TGTGCCAGCAGTTTTCCGGACAGGACCAGCTCCTACGAGCAGTACTTC | CASSFPDRTSSYEQYF
TRBJ1-2 | . | . | TRBV4-2 | TGTGCCAGCAGCCAACCCCCTAACTATGGCTACACCTTC | CASSQPPNYGYTF